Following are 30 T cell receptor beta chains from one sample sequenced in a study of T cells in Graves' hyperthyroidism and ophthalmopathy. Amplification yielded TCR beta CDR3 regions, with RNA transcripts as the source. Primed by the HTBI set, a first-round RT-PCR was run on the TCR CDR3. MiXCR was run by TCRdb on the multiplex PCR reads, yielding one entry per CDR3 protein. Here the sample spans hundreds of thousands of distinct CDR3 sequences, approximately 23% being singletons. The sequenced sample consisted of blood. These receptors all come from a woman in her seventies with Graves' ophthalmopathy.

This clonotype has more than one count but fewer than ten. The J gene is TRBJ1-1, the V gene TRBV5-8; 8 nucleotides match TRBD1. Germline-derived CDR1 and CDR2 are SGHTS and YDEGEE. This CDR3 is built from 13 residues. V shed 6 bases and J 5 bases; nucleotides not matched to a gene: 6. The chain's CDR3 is CASMQGARTEAFF. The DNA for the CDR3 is TGTGCCAGCATGCAGGGGGCGAGAACTGAAGCTTTCTTT.

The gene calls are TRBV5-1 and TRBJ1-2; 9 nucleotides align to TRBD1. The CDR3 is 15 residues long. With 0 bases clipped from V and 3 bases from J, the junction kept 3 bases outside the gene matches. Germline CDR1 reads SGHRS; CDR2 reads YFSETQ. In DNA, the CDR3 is TGCGCCAGCAGCTTGGGGGACAGGGCCTACTATGGCTACACCTTC. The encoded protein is CASSLGDRAYYGYTF. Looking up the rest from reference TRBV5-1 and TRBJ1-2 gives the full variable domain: KAGVTQTPRYLIKTRGQQVTLSCSPISGHRSVSWYQQTPGQGLQFLFEYFSETQRNKGNFPGRFSGRQFSNSRSEMNVSTLELGDSALYLCASSLGDRAYYGYTFGSGTRLTVV.

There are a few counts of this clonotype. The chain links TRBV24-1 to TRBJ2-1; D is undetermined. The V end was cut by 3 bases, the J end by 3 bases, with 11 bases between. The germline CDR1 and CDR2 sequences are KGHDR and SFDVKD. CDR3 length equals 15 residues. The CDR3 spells CATSDTTGYYNEQFF. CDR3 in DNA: TGTGCCACCAGTGATACGACTGGATACTACAATGAGCAGTTCTTC.

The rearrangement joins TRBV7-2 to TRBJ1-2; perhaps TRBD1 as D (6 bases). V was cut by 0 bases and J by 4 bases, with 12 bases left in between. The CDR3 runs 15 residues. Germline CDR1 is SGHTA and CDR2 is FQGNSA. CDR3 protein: CASSLAQGAVYGYTF. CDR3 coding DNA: TGTGCCAGCAGCTTAGCACAGGGCGCGGTCTATGGCTACACCTTC. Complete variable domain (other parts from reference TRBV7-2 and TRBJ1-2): GAGVSQSPSNKVTEKGKDVELRCDPISGHTALYWYRQSLGQGLEFLIYFQGNSAPDKSGLPSDRFSAERTGGSVSTLTIQRTQQEDSAVYLCASSLAQGAVYGYTFGSGTRLTVV.

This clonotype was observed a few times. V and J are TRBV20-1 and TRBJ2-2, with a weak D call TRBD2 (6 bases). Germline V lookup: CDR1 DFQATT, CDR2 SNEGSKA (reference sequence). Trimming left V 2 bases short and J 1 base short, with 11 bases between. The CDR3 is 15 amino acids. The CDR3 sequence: CSARRLEKNTGELFF. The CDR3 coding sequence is TGCAGTGCTAGAAGACTAGAGAAGAACACCGGGGAGCTGTTTTTT.

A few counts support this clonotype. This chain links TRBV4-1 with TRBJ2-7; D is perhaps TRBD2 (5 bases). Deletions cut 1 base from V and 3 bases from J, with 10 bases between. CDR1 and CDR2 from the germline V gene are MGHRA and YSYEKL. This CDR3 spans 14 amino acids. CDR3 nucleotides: TGCGCCAGCAGCCAAGTAGAGGGTAACTACGAGCAGTACTTC. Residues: CASSQVEGNYEQYF.

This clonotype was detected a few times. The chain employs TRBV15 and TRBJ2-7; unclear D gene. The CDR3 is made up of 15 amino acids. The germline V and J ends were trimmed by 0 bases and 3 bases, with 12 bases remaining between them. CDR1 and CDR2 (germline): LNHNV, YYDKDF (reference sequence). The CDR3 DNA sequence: TGTGCCACCAGCAGAGATCAGGTGGGGTACTACGAGCAGTACTTC. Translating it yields CATSRDQVGYYEQYF.

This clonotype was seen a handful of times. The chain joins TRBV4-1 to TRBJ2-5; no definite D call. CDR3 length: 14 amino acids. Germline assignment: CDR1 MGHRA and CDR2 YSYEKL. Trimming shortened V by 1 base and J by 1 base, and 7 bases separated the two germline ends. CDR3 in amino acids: CASSQVGAQETQYF. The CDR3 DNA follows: TGCGCCAGCAGCCAAGTTGGTGCCCAAGAGACCCAGTACTTC.

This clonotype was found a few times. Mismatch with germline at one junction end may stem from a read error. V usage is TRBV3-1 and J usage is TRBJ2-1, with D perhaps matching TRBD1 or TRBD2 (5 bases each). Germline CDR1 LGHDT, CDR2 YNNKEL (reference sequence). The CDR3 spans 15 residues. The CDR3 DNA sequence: TGTGCCAGCAGTCAAGAGGGGTATTCCTACAATGAGCAGTTCTTC. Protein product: CASSQEGYSYNEQFF.

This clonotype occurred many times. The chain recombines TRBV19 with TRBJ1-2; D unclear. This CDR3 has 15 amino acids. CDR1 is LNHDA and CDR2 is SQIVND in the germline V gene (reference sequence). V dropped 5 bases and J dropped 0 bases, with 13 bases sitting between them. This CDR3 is CASSGFESANYGYTF. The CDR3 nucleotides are TGTGCCAGTAGTGGATTTGAGTCGGCTAACTATGGCTACACCTTC.

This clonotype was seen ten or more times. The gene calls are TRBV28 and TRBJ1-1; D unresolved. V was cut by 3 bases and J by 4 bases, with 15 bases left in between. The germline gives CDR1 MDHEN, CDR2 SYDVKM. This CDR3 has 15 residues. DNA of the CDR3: TGTGCCAGCAGTTTTTCGGCCCTTGAAGGCACTGAAGCTTTCTTT. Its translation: CASSFSALEGTEAFF. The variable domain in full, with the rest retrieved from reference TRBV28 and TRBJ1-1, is DVKVTQSSRYLVKRTGEKVFLECVQDMDHENMFWYRQDPGLGLRLIYFSYDVKMKEKGDIPEGYSVSREKKERFSLILESASTNQTSMYLCASSFSALEGTEAFFGQGTRLTVV.

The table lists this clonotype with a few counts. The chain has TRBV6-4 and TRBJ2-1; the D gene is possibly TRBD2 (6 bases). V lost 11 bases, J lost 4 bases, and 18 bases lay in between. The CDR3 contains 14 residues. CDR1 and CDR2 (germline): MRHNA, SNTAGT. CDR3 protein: CAETRDSIYNEQFF. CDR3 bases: TGTGCCGAAACCCGGGACTCCATTTACAATGAGCAGTTCTTC.

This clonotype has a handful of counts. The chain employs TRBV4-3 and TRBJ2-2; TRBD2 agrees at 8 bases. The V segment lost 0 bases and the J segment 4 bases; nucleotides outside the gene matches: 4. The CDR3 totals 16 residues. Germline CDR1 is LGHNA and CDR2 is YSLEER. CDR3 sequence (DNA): TGCGCCAGCAGCCAAGAGACTAGCGTAGCCACCGGGGAGCTGTTTTTT. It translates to CASSQETSVATGELFF.

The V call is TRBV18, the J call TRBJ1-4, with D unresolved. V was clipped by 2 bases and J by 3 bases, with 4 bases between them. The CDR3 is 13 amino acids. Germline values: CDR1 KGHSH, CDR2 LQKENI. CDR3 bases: TGTGCCAGCTCACCAAGGCCTAATGAAAAACTGTTTTTT. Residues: CASSPRPNEKLFF.

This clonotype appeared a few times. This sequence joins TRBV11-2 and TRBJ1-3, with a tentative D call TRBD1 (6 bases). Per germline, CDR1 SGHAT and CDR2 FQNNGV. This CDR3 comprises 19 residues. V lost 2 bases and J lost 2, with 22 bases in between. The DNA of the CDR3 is TGTGCCAGCAGCTTATTGCTGCGAGACAGGCAAAGAACTGGAAACACCATATATTTT. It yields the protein CASSLLLRDRQRTGNTIYF.

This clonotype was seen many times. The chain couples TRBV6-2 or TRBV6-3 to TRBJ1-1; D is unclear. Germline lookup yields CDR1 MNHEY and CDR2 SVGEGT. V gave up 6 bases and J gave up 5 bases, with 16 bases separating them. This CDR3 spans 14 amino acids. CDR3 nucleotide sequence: TGTGCCAGCAGGCCGGCAGGTACGGGGACTGAAGCTTTCTTT. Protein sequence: CASRPAGTGTEAFF.

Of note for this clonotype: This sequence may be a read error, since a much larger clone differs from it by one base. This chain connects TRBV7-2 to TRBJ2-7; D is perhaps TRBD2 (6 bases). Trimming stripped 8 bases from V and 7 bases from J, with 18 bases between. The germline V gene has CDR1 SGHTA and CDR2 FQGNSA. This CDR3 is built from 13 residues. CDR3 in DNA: TGTGCCAGCCGCGGGGCAAGCTCTGGTGAGCAGTACTTC. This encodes CASRGASSGEQYF. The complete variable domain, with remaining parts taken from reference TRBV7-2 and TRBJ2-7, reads GAGVSQSPSNKVTEKGKDVELRCDPISGHTALYWYRQSLGQGLEFLIYFQGNSAPDKSGLPSDRFSAERTGGSVSTLTIQRTQQEDSAVYLCASRGASSGEQYFGPGTRLTVT.

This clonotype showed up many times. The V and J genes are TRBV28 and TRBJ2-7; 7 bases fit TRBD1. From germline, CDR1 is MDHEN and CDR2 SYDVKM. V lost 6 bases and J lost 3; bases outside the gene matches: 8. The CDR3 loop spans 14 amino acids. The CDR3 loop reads CASSPGQIIYEQYF. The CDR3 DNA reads TGTGCCAGCAGCCCGGGACAGATCATCTACGAGCAGTACTTC. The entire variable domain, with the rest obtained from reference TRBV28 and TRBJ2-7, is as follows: DVKVTQSSRYLVKRTGEKVFLECVQDMDHENMFWYRQDPGLGLRLIYFSYDVKMKEKGDIPEGYSVSREKKERFSLILESASTNQTSMYLCASSPGQIIYEQYFGPGTRLTVT.

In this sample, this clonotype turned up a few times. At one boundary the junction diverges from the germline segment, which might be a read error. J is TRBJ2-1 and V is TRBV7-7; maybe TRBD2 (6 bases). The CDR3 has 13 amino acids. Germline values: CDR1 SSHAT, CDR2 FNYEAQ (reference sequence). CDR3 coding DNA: TGTGCTAGCAGTCACAGGAGGGTTAATGAGCAGTTCTTC. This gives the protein CASSHRRVNEQFF.

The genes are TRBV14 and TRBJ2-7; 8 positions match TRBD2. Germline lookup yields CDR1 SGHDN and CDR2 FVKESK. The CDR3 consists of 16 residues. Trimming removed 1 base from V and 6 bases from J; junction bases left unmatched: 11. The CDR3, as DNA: TGTGCCAGCAGCCAAGTCTCAAGCGGGAGCGGCGGCGAGCAGTACTTC. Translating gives CASSQVSSGSGGEQYF. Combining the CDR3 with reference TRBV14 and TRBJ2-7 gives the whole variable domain EAGVTQFPSHSVIEKGQTVTLRCDPISGHDNLYWYRRVMGKEIKFLLHFVKESKQDESGMPNNRFLAERTGGTYSTLKVQPAELEDSGVYFCASSQVSSGSGGEQYFGPGTRLTVT.

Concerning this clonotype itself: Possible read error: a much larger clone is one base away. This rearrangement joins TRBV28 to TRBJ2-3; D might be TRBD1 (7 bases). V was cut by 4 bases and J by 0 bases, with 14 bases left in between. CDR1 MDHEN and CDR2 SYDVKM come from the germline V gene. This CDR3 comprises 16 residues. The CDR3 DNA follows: TGTGCCAGCAGTTCATTCCCAGGGGGGAGCACAGATACGCAGTATTTT. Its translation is CASSSFPGGSTDTQYF.

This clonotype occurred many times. CDR3 sequence: CASSTSGDTQYF. The CDR3 region has the DNA TGTGCCAGCAGCACTAGCGGAGATACGCAGTATTTT. The chain joins TRBV7-2 to TRBJ2-3, with TRBD2 matching over 8 bases. Germline CDR1 and CDR2: SGHTA and FQGNSA. The CDR3 spans 12 residues. Germline trimming cut 5 bases from V and 5 bases from J; bases unmatched to any gene: 0.

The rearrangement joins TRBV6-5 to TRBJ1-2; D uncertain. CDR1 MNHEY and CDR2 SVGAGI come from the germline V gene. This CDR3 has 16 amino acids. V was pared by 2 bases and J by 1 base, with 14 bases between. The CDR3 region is CASSYARGTGNYGYTF. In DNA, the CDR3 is TGTGCCAGCAGTTACGCGCGGGGAACCGGTAACTATGGCTACACCTTC.

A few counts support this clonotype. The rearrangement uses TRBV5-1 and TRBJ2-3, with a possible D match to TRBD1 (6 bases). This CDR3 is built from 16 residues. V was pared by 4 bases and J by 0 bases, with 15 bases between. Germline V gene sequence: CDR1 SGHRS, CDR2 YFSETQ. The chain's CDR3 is CASSRGQLGSTDTQYF. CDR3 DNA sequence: TGCGCCAGCAGCAGAGGACAGCTAGGGAGCACAGATACGCAGTATTTT.

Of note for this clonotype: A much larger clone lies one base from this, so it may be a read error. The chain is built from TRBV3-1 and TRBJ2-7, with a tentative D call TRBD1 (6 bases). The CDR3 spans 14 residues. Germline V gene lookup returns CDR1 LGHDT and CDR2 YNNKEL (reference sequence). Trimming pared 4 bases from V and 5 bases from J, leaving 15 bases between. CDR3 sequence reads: CASSRGAGVHEQYF. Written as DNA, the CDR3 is TGTGCCAGCAGCCGAGGGGCAGGGGTCCACGAGCAGTACTTC.

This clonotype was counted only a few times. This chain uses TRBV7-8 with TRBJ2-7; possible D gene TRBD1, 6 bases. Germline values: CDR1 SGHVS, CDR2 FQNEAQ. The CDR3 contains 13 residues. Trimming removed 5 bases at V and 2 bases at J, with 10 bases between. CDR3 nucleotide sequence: TGTGCCAGCAGCCGTACAGGGACCTACGAGCAGTACTTC. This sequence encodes CASSRTGTYEQYF.

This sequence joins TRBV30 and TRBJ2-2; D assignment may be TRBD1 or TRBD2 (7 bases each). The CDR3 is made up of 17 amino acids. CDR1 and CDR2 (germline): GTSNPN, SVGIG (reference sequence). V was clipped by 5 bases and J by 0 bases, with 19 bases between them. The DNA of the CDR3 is TGTGCCTGGCGGGGGAGGGCGGGACAGCCGAACACCGGGGAGCTGTTTTTT. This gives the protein CAWRGRAGQPNTGELFF.

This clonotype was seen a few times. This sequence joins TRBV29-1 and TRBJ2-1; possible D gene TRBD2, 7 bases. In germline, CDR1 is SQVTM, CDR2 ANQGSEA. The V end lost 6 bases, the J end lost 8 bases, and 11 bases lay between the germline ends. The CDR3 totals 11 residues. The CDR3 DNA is TGCAGCGTGGGGGGGCTCGATGAGCAGTTCTTC. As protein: CSVGGLDEQFF.

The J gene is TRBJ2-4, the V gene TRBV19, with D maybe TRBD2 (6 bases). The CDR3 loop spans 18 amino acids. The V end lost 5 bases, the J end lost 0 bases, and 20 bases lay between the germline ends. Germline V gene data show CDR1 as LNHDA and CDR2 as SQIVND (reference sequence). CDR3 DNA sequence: TGTGCCAGTAGTTCCCGTAGCGGTGGGGAACGAGCCAAAAACATTCAGTACTTC. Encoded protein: CASSSRSGGERAKNIQYF.

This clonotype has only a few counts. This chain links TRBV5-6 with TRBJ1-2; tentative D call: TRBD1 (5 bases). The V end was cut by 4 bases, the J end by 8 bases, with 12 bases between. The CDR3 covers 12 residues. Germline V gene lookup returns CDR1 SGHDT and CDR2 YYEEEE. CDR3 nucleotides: TGTGCCAGCAGCGCGCTCCGGGGGGGCTACACCTTC. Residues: CASSALRGGYTF.